This T cell receptor (beta chain) originates from a study of shared T cell receptors in the human thymus. V was pared by 3 bases and J by 4 bases, with 4 bases of the junction left unmatched. The germline V gene has CDR1 SGDLS and CDR2 YYNGEE. The CDR3 sequence is 14 residues long. Clones were sequenced by immunoSEQ multiplex PCR, and TCRdb holds only the in-frame ones, with some missing. The sample shows 55,000 to 75,000 clones, 90% to 95% of them seen only once. The sequence was collected from a human donor. Sequenced input: thymocytes. V gene TRBV9 combines with J gene TRBJ1-2; 9 bases map to TRBD1. CDR3 residues: CASSADRGGYGYTF. The CDR3 DNA reads as TGTGCCAGCAGCGCGGACAGGGGTGGCTATGGCTACACCTTC.